This is a list of T cell receptor beta chains from one sample in a study of blood T cell repertoires in COVID-19. The repertoire was sequenced with immunoSEQ multiplex PCR; TCRdb's copy has only in-frame clones and lacks some. This sample has 30,000 to 45,000 clones, with about 77% found just once. Sequencing was performed on peripheral blood. All receptors derive from a man between 60 and 75 years old with acute or convalescent COVID-19. Both conserved end residues are part of each CDR3. The D gene is left open where the match is weak. Clone size is shown for a subset of rows, as once, few, many or a class of expanded clone.

v_call	j_call	clone_size	d_call	cdr3_length	cdr3_aa	cdr3_nt
TRBV2	TRBJ2-5	once	TRBD1	15	CASSLDRGSLETQYF	TGTGCCAGCAGTCTGGACAGGGGGAGTTTGGAGACCCAGTACTTC
TRBV25-1	TRBJ2-6	NA	NA	18	CASSESGQGGAGANVLTF	TGTGCCAGCAGTGAATCCGGACAGGGAGGGGCTGGGGCCAACGTCCTGACTTTC
TRBV27	TRBJ1-4	few	NA	16	CASSSALRDRYEKLFF	TGTGCCAGCAGTTCCGCCCTCCGCGACAGATATGAAAAACTGTTTTTT
TRBV6-5	TRBJ2-7	NA	NA	14	CATRGRTGAYEQYF	TGTGCCACCCGGGGGAGAACAGGGGCCTACGAGCAGTACTTC
TRBV6-5	TRBJ2-3	NA	NA	15	CASSYDSSSTDTQYF	TGTGCCAGCAGTTACGACAGCTCTAGCACAGATACGCAGTATTTT
TRBV6-2/TRBV6-3	TRBJ2-1	NA	TRBD2	21	CASSYELRGVFTSGTYNEQFF	TGTGCCAGCAGTTATGAGCTACGGGGAGTTTTTACTAGCGGGACTTACAATGAGCAGTTCTTC
TRBV18	TRBJ1-1	NA	NA	14	CASSELPMNTEAFF	TGTGCCAGCTCAGAACTGCCAATGAACACTGAAGCTTTCTTT
TRBV6-1	TRBJ2-5	NA	TRBD2	15	CASSELAGVAKTQYF	TGTGCCAGCAGTGAACTAGCGGGAGTCGCGAAGACCCAGTACTTC
TRBV30	TRBJ2-2	NA	NA	15	CAWKTGGVRTGELFF	TGTGCCTGGAAAACCGGGGGAGTAAGGACCGGGGAGCTGTTTTTT
TRBV20-1	TRBJ2-3	NA	NA	14	CSASPGVRTDTQYF	TGCAGTGCTAGTCCGGGAGTGAGAACAGATACGCAGTATTTT
TRBV10-3	TRBJ2-5	NA	NA	14	CAISGRVGQETQYF	TGTGCCATCAGTGGCAGGGTTGGGCAAGAGACCCAGTACTTC
TRBV12-3/TRBV12-4	TRBJ1-2	NA	NA	13	CASRYGPRYGYTF	TGTGCCAGCAGGTATGGGCCTCGGTATGGCTACACCTTC
TRBV9	TRBJ1-2	NA	TRBD1	14	CASNTGDFNYGYTF	TGTGCCAGCAATACAGGGGACTTTAACTATGGCTACACCTTC
TRBV10-3	TRBJ1-2	once	TRBD1	13	CAISGGQGYGYTF	TGTGCCATCAGTGGCGGACAGGGCTATGGCTACACCTTC
TRBV5-1	TRBJ2-7	few	NA	14	CASSLGQTSYEQYF	TGCGCCAGCAGCTTAGGACAGACATCCTACGAGCAGTACTTC
TRBV5-4	TRBJ1-4	NA	NA	16	CASSSGTFIGNEKLFF	TGTGCCAGCAGCTCCGGGACTTTCATTGGGAATGAAAAACTGTTTTTT
TRBV24-1	TRBJ1-2	NA	TRBD1	15	CATSQPGQGLRGYTF	TGTGCCACCAGCCAACCGGGACAGGGGTTAAGGGGCTACACCTTC
TRBV19	TRBJ2-1	NA	NA	12	CASRSSYNEQFF	TGTGCCAGTAGGAGCTCCTACAATGAGCAGTTCTTC
TRBV5-1	TRBJ2-7	NA	NA	15	CASSPGLPSLYEQYF	TGCGCCAGCAGCCCGGGACTCCCCTCCCTTTACGAGCAGTACTTC
TRBV6-5	TRBJ2-2	NA	TRBD2	15	CASSWEGINTGELFF	TGTGCCAGCAGTTGGGAGGGTATTAACACCGGGGAGCTGTTTTTT
TRBV14	TRBJ2-1	NA	TRBD2	16	CASSHLGTSVYNEQFF	TGTGCCAGCAGCCATTTGGGGACTAGCGTCTACAATGAGCAGTTCTTC
TRBV10-3	TRBJ1-4	NA	NA	15	CAISAVDKGDEKLFF	TGTGCCATCAGTGCTGTGGACAAAGGAGATGAAAAACTGTTTTTT
TRBV10-1	TRBJ1-1	NA	NA	15	CASSEVRGGDTEAFF	TGCGCCAGCAGTGAGGTCAGGGGCGGCGACACTGAAGCTTTCTTT
TRBV9	TRBJ2-7	NA	NA	15	CASSVGPSPTYEQYF	TGTGCCAGCAGCGTAGGTCCTAGCCCCACCTACGAGCAGTACTTC
TRBV6-5	TRBJ2-7	NA	TRBD1	16	CASSNSWDSPIGEQYF	TGTGCCAGCAGTAACTCCTGGGACAGCCCGATTGGCGAGCAGTACTTC
TRBV5-5	TRBJ1-3	once	TRBD1	15	CASSLTGDSGNTIYF	TGTGCCAGCAGCTTGACAGGGGACTCTGGAAACACCATATATTTT
TRBV5-5	TRBJ1-2	NA	NA	14	CASSQFQLNYGYTF	TGTGCCAGCAGCCAATTCCAACTGAACTATGGCTACACCTTC
TRBV2	TRBJ2-7	NA	NA	14	CASSVTIHSYEQYF	TGTGCCAGCAGTGTTACTATCCATTCCTACGAGCAGTACTTC
TRBV5-1	TRBJ2-1	NA	NA	15	CASSLRQGMTNEQFF	TGCGCCAGCAGCTTGCGGCAGGGAATGACCAATGAGCAGTTCTTC
TRBV5-6	TRBJ1-1	NA	NA	15	CASSLGGRGNTEAFF	TGTGCCAGCAGCTTGGGCGGCAGGGGAAACACTGAAGCTTTCTTT
TRBV11-2	TRBJ2-7	NA	NA	14	CASSLIPSGYEQYF	TGTGCCAGCAGCTTAATTCCCTCAGGCTACGAGCAGTACTTC
TRBV6-5	TRBJ2-7	once	TRBD1	13	CASRGRGKHEQYF	TGTGCCAGCAGAGGCAGGGGGAAGCACGAGCAGTACTTC
TRBV5-4	TRBJ2-2	NA	TRBD2	15	CASSSSGSNTGELFF	TGTGCCAGCAGCTCTAGCGGGAGTAACACCGGGGAGCTGTTTTTT
TRBV30	TRBJ1-2	NA	NA	14	CAWSVDLSFQGYTF	TGTGCCTGGAGTGTCGATTTGTCCTTTCAGGGCTACACCTTC
TRBV4-2	TRBJ2-2	NA	NA	14	CASSQESGTGELFF	TGTGCCAGCAGCCAAGAGAGCGGAACGGGGGAGCTGTTTTTT
TRBV7-9	TRBJ2-2	NA	NA	14	CASSLALMPGELFF	TGTGCCAGCAGCTTAGCGCTAATGCCCGGGGAGCTGTTTTTT
TRBV3-1/TRBV3-2	TRBJ1-3	NA	TRBD1	16	CASSQTGTGAGNTIYF	TGTGCCAGCAGCCAGACCGGGACAGGGGCTGGAAACACCATATATTTT
TRBV28	TRBJ2-2	NA	NA	15	CASSPTGARGGELFF	TGTGCCAGCAGTCCGACCGGCGCCAGGGGCGGGGAGCTGTTTTTT
TRBV7-9	TRBJ2-5	NA	NA	10	CASSSETQYF	TGTGCCAGCAGCTCGGAGACCCAGTACTTC
TRBV11-3	TRBJ2-1	medium-sized	TRBD2	15	CASTTLAGPHNEQFF	TGTGCCAGCACAACTCTAGCGGGACCACACAATGAGCAGTTCTTC
TRBV11-3	TRBJ2-1	NA	TRBD2	15	CASSSPSGNDNEQFF	TGTGCCAGCAGCTCCCCTAGCGGGAACGACAATGAGCAGTTCTTC
TRBV28	TRBJ1-3	NA	NA	12	CASSSPRDTIYF	TGTGCCAGCAGTTCGCCCCGGGACACCATATATTTT
TRBV4-3	TRBJ2-3	NA	NA	15	CASSQDRVVENTQYF	TGCGCCAGCAGCCAAGATCGGGTAGTAGAAAATACGCAGTATTTT
TRBV6-1	TRBJ2-7	few	TRBD2	16	CASSEALAGVSYEQYF	TGTGCCAGCAGTGAAGCGTTAGCGGGAGTTTCTTACGAGCAGTACTTC
TRBV6-1	TRBJ2-1	few	NA	14	CASSEFAGYNEQFF	TGTGCCAGCAGTGAATTTGCAGGCTACAATGAGCAGTTCTTC
TRBV7-9	TRBJ2-7	NA	NA	14	CASSLTGRDEKQYF	TGTGCCAGCAGCCTAACTGGCAGGGATGAAAAGCAGTACTTC
TRBV4-3	TRBJ2-7	NA	TRBD1	19	CASSQGLWGQVPLAYEQYF	TGCGCCAGCAGCCAAGGCCTCTGGGGACAGGTCCCGTTAGCGTACGAGCAGTACTTC
TRBV5-1	TRBJ2-1	once	NA	15	CASQLGGSSYNEQFF	TGCGCCAGCCAACTCGGAGGGAGCTCCTACAATGAGCAGTTCTTC
TRBV2	TRBJ2-1	NA	NA	13	CASSLTSNNEQFF	TGTGCCAGCAGTTTGACTAGTAACAATGAGCAGTTCTTC
TRBV30	TRBJ2-3	NA	TRBD1	15	CAWTSGTGGTDTQYF	TGTGCCTGGACAAGTGGGACAGGGGGGACAGATACGCAGTATTTT
TRBV9	TRBJ1-6	NA	NA	14	CASSAGTYNSPLHF	TGTGCCAGCAGCGCCGGGACTTATAATTCACCCCTCCACTTT
TRBV28	TRBJ2-7	NA	NA	15	CASSTYRGGSYEQYF	TGTGCCAGCAGTACCTACAGGGGGGGCTCCTACGAGCAGTACTTC
TRBV11-2	TRBJ2-7	NA	NA	14	CASSPDRRTYEQYF	TGTGCCAGCAGCCCCGACAGGAGAACCTACGAGCAGTACTTC
TRBV24-1	TRBJ1-1	NA	NA	12	CATSDFANVAFF	TGTGCCACCAGTGATTTCGCGAACGTAGCTTTCTTT
TRBV3-1/TRBV3-2	TRBJ2-7	NA	TRBD2	15	CASSEGLAGPYEQYF	TGTGCCAGCAGCGAGGGACTAGCGGGCCCCTACGAGCAGTACTTC
TRBV29-1	TRBJ1-1	NA	NA	12	CSARGGDTEAFF	TGCAGCGCACGAGGAGGGGATACTGAAGCTTTCTTT
TRBV5-4	TRBJ2-7	NA	TRBD2	16	CASSVRGTTTSYEQYF	TGTGCCAGCAGTGTAAGAGGGACTACAACCTCCTACGAGCAGTACTTC
TRBV6-5	TRBJ2-3	NA	TRBD2	16	CASSYGLAGDGDTQYF	TGTGCCAGCAGTTACGGACTAGCGGGAGATGGGGATACGCAGTATTTT
TRBV7-2	TRBJ1-1	NA	NA	14	CASSFLAFRAEAFF	TGTGCCAGCAGCTTCTTAGCCTTTCGTGCTGAAGCTTTCTTT